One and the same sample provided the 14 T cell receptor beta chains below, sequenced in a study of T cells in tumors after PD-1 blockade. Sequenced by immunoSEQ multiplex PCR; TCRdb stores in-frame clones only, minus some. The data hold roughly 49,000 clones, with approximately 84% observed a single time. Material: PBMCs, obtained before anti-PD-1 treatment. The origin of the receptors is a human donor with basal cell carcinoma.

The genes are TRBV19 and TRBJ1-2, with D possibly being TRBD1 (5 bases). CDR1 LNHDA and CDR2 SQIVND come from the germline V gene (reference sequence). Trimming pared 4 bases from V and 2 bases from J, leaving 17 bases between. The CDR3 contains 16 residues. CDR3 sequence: CASSNPLRERNYGYTF. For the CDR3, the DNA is TGTGCCAGTAGTAATCCACTCAGGGAGCGCAACTATGGCTACACCTTC. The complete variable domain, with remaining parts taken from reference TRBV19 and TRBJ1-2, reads DGGITQSPKYLFRKEGQNVTLSCEQNLNHDAMYWYRQDPGQGLRLIYYSQIVNDFQKGDIAEGYSVSREKKESFPLTVTSAQKNPTAFYLCASSNPLRERNYGYTFGSGTRLTVV.

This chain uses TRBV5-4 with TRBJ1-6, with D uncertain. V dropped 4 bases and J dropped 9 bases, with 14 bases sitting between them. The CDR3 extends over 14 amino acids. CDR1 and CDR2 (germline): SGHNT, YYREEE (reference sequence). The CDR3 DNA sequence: TGTGCCAGCAGCCCTAACACGCAAAGTTCACCCCTCCACTTT. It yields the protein CASSPNTQSSPLHF.

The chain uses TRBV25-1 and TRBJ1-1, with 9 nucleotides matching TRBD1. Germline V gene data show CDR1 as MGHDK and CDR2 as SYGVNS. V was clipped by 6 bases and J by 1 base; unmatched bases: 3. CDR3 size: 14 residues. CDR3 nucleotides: TGTGCCAGCAGAGAACAGGGGGCGAACACTGAAGCTTTCTTT. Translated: CASREQGANTEAFF.

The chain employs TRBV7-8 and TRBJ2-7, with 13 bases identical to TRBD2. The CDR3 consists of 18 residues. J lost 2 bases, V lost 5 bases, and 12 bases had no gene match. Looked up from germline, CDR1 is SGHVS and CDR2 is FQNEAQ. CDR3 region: CASSVFTSGGALTYEQYF. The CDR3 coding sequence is TGTGCCAGCAGCGTATTTACTAGCGGGGGGGCCCTCACCTACGAGCAGTACTTC.

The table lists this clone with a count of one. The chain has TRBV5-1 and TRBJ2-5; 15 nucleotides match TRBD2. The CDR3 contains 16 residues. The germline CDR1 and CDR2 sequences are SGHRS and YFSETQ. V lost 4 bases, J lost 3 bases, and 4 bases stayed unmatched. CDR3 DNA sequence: TGCGCCAGCAGCCGGACTAGCGGGGGGGAAGAAGAGACCCAGTACTTC. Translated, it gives CASSRTSGGEEETQYF.

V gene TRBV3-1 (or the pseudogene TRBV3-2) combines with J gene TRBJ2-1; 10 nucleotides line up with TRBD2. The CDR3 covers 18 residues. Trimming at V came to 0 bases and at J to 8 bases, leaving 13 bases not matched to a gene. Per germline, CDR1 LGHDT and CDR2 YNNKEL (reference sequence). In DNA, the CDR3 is TGTGCCAGCAGCCAAGATTCCGCCGGGACTAGCGTTATGGATGAGCAGTTCTTC. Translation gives CASSQDSAGTSVMDEQFF.

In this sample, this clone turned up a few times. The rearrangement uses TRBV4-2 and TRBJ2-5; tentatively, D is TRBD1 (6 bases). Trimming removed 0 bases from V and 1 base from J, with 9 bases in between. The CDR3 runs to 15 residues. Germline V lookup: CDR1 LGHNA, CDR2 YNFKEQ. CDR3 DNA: TGTGCCAGCAGCCAAGATAGAGGGGGCCAAGAGACCCAGTACTTC. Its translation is CASSQDRGGQETQYF.

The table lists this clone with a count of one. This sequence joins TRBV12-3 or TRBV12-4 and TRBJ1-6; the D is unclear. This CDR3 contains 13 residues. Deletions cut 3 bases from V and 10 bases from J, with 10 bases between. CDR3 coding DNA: TGTGCCAGCAGTTTGGCCACCTACTCACCCCTCCACTTT. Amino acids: CASSLATYSPLHF.

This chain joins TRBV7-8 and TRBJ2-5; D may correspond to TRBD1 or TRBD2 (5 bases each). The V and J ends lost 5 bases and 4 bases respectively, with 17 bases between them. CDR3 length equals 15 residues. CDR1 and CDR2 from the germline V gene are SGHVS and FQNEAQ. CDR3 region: CASSRLGTPGETQYF. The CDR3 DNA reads TGTGCCAGCAGCCGGCTCGGGACCCCAGGAGAGACCCAGTACTTC.

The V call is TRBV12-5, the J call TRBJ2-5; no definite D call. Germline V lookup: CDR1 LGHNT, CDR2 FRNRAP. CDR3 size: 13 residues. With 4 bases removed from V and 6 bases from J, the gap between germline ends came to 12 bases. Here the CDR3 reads CASGSRLGQTQYF. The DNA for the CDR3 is TGTGCTAGTGGTTCTCGGCTTGGGCAGACCCAGTACTTC.

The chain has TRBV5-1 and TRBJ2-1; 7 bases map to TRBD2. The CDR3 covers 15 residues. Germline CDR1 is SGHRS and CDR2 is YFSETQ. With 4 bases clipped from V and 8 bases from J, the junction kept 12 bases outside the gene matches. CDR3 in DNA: TGCGCCAGCAGCATAACCGGGACTAACGTCGATGAGCAGTTCTTC. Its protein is CASSITGTNVDEQFF. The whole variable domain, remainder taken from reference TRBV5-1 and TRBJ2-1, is KAGVTQTPRYLIKTRGQQVTLSCSPISGHRSVSWYQQTPGQGLQFLFEYFSETQRNKGNFPGRFSGRQFSNSRSEMNVSTLELGDSALYLCASSITGTNVDEQFFGPGTRLTVL.

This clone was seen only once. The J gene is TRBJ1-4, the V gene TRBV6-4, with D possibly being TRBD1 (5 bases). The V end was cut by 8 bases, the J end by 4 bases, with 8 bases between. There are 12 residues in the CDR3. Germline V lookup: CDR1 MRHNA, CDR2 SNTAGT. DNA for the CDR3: TGTGCCAGCTGGGGCGGTAATGAAAAACTGTTTTTT. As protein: CASWGGNEKLFF.

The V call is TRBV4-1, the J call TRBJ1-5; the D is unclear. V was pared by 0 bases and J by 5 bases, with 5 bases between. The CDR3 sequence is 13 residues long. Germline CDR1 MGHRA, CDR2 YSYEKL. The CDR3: CASSQDWDQPQHF. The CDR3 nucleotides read TGCGCCAGCAGCCAAGATTGGGATCAGCCCCAGCATTTT.

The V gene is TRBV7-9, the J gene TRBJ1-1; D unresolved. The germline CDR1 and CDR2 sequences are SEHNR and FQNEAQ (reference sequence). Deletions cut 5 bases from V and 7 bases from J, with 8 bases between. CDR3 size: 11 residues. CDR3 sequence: CASSRLLEAFF. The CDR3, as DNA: TGTGCCAGCAGCCGGCTCCTTGAAGCTTTCTTT. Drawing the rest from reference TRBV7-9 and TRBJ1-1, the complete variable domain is DTGVSQNPRHKITKRGQNVTFRCDPISEHNRLYWYRQTLGQGPEFLTYFQNEAQLEKSRLLSDRFSAERPKGSFSTLEIQRTEQGDSAMYLCASSRLLEAFFGQGTRLTVV.